Listed here are 28 T cell receptor beta chains from one sample, sequenced in a study of blood T cell repertoires in COVID-19. Clones were sequenced by immunoSEQ multiplex PCR, and TCRdb holds only the in-frame ones, with some missing. The sample includes 60,000 to 90,000 clones, about 73% of them seen just once. The source material was peripheral blood. These receptors were obtained from a man in his 60s with acute or convalescent COVID-19.

The chain employs TRBV4-1 and TRBJ2-2; no clear D. V dropped 0 bases and J dropped 0 bases, with 14 bases sitting between them. The CDR3 extends over 18 amino acids. In germline, CDR1 is MGHRA, CDR2 YSYEKL. The CDR3 spells CASSQEGWSPANTGELFF. CDR3 in DNA: TGCGCCAGCAGCCAAGAGGGTTGGAGCCCAGCGAACACCGGGGAGCTGTTTTTT.

The rearrangement links TRBV6-2 or TRBV6-3 to TRBJ1-5; possibly TRBD1 for D (6 bases). CDR1 is MNHEY, CDR2 SVGEGT, per germline. The CDR3 totals 14 residues. With 6 bases removed from V and 10 bases from J, the gap between germline ends came to 19 bases. CDR3 loop: CASRYRDYRRPQHF. The CDR3 DNA reads TGTGCCAGCAGATACAGGGACTACCGCAGACCCCAGCATTTT.

This chain uses TRBV19 with TRBJ1-4, with 7 bases fitting TRBD1. This CDR3 has 16 amino acids. Looked up from germline, CDR1 is LNHDA and CDR2 is SQIVND (reference sequence). J was trimmed by 4 bases and V by 0 bases; bases with no gene match: 5. The CDR3 spells CASSIEVGTVNEKLFF. CDR3 in DNA: TGTGCCAGTAGTATAGAGGTCGGGACAGTTAATGAAAAACTGTTTTTT.

The chain joins TRBV3-1 (or the pseudogene TRBV3-2) to TRBJ2-7; D may be TRBD2 (5 bases). CDR3 length equals 20 residues. The V gene's germline CDR1 is LGHDT and CDR2 YNNKEL (reference sequence). Trimming pared 3 bases from V and 3 bases from J, leaving 30 bases between. CDR3 DNA: TGTGCCAGCAGCCAGAATAAAGTTGGGGTGGACTCATCTACTAGCTACGAGCAGTACGTC. It translates to CASSQNKVGVDSSTSYEQYV.

In this sample, this clone turned up a few times. J is TRBJ2-1 and V is TRBV9; D might be TRBD2 (6 bases). The CDR3 spans 15 residues. Germline lookup yields CDR1 SGDLS and CDR2 YYNGEE. V lost 0 bases and J lost 6, with 13 bases in between. The CDR3 here is CASSVDGSGGNEQFF. CDR3 nucleotide sequence: TGTGCCAGCAGCGTAGACGGGAGTGGAGGCAATGAGCAGTTCTTC.

J is TRBJ1-2 and V is TRBV24-1; 7 bases are shared with TRBD1. This CDR3 is 12 amino acids long. Trimming took 9 bases from V and 8 from J; bases not matched to a gene: 8. Looked up from germline, CDR1 is KGHDR and CDR2 is SFDVKD. The CDR3 nucleotides read TGTGCCACCGGAGGCCAGGGGGTAGGCTACACCTTC. Translating it yields CATGGQGVGYTF.

The chain links TRBV5-1 to TRBJ1-6; 12 nucleotides line up with TRBD1. The ends lost 0 bases at V and 7 bases at J; junction bases unmatched: 5. CDR1 and CDR2 from the germline V gene are SGHRS and YFSETQ. This CDR3 has 17 amino acids. CDR3 sequence reads: CASSLVGQGANNSPLHF. The CDR3 DNA sequence: TGCGCCAGCAGCTTGGTGGGACAGGGGGCAAACAATTCACCCCTCCACTTT.

The rearrangement links TRBV2 to TRBJ2-6, with a weak D call TRBD1 (6 bases). In germline, CDR1 is SNHLY, CDR2 FYNNEI. The CDR3 covers 15 residues. Deletions cut 6 bases from V and 1 base from J, with 10 bases between. The DNA for the CDR3 is TGTGCCAGCAGGATACAGGGTTCTGGGGCCAACGTCCTGACTTTC. Encoded protein: CASRIQGSGANVLTF. Using reference TRBV2 and TRBJ2-6 for the parts outside the CDR3, the full variable domain is EPEVTQTPSHQVTQMGQEVILRCVPISNHLYFYWYRQILGQKVEFLVSFYNNEISEKSEIFDDQFSVERPDGSNFTLKIRSTKLEDSAMYFCASRIQGSGANVLTFGAGSRLTVL.

The genes are TRBV27 and TRBJ1-4, with D tentatively TRBD1 (5 bases). V dropped 5 bases and J dropped 8 bases, with 18 bases sitting between them. Germline V CDR1 and CDR2: MNHEY, SMNVEV (reference sequence). The CDR3 is 15 amino acids. DNA of the CDR3: TGTGCCAGCAGTCAATATGACAGTGACGGCGAAAAACTGTTTTTT. Residues: CASSQYDSDGEKLFF.

This clone has just a few counts. This rearrangement joins TRBV7-8 to TRBJ2-5; 7 bases are a match to TRBD1. The germline V gene encodes CDR1 SGHVS and CDR2 FQNEAQ. The CDR3 sequence is 15 residues long. The V segment lost 5 bases and the J segment 2 bases; nucleotides outside the gene matches: 8. The CDR3 here is CASSRGPDRQETQYF. CDR3 nucleotides: TGTGCCAGCAGCCGAGGCCCGGACAGGCAAGAGACCCAGTACTTC.

This clone is judged medium-sized. The rearrangement links TRBV24-1 to TRBJ2-3; D may be TRBD1 (6 bases). Trimming removed 1 base at V and 1 base at J, with 20 bases between. The CDR3 totals 19 residues. The V gene's germline CDR1 is KGHDR and CDR2 SFDVKD. The CDR3 spells CATSDLRDSGARGTDTQYF. The CDR3 nucleotides read TGTGCCACCAGTGATTTACGTGATTCAGGGGCACGGGGCACAGATACGCAGTATTTT.

This clone was seen only a few times. Here the CDR3 reads CASSRDRDYNEQFF. For the CDR3, the DNA is TGCGCCAGCAGCCGGGACAGGGACTACAATGAGCAGTTCTTC. V is TRBV5-1 and J is TRBJ2-1, with TRBD1 matching 9 bases. The CDR3 is made up of 14 amino acids. Trimming removed 4 bases from V and 3 bases from J; junction bases left unmatched: 2. The germline V gene has CDR1 SGHRS and CDR2 YFSETQ. Combining the CDR3 with reference TRBV5-1 and TRBJ2-1 gives the whole variable domain KAGVTQTPRYLIKTRGQQVTLSCSPISGHRSVSWYQQTPGQGLQFLFEYFSETQRNKGNFPGRFSGRQFSNSRSEMNVSTLELGDSALYLCASSRDRDYNEQFFGPGTRLTVL.

The rearrangement joins TRBV10-3 to TRBJ2-2; 9 nucleotides match TRBD1. CDR1 ENHRY and CDR2 SYGVKD come from the germline V gene. This CDR3 region has 16 residues. Trimming at V came to 5 bases and at J to 5 bases, leaving 9 bases not matched to a gene. The chain's CDR3 is CAISLRLGQGTGELFF. CDR3 bases: TGTGCCATCAGTTTAAGGTTGGGACAGGGAACCGGGGAGCTGTTTTTT.

The rearrangement joins TRBV19 to TRBJ2-2; D is perhaps TRBD1 (6 bases). The germline V and J ends were trimmed by 2 bases and 6 bases, with 10 bases remaining between them. The CDR3 consists of 14 residues. Per germline, CDR1 LNHDA and CDR2 SQIVND (reference sequence). Written as DNA, the CDR3 is TGTGCCAGTAGTATAACAGGGTTACCCGGGGAGCTGTTTTTT. Translated, it gives CASSITGLPGELFF.

Only one count was recorded for this clone. The chain joins TRBV9 to TRBJ1-2; 7 bases agree with TRBD1. Germline V gene data show CDR1 as SGDLS and CDR2 as YYNGEE. This CDR3 has 16 residues. J was trimmed by 0 bases and V by 2 bases; bases with no gene match: 7. The CDR3 is CASSVTRGPPNYGYTF. As DNA, the CDR3 is TGTGCCAGCAGCGTTACAAGGGGGCCCCCTAACTATGGCTACACCTTC.

This clone showed up just once. The chain recombines TRBV5-1 with TRBJ1-3; D gene uncertain. Germline loops: CDR1 SGHRS, CDR2 YFSETQ. Trimming took off 4 bases at V and 0 bases at J, with 8 bases between the two ends. The CDR3 contains 14 residues. As DNA, the CDR3 is TGCGCCAGCAGCCCTTTTTTCTCTGGAAACACCATATATTTT. Translation: CASSPFFSGNTIYF.

V and J are TRBV5-1 and TRBJ2-1, with 8 bases aligning to TRBD2. The CDR3 is made up of 18 amino acids. Trimming removed 3 bases from V and 6 bases from J; junction bases left unmatched: 17. The V gene's germline CDR1 is SGHRS and CDR2 YFSETQ. CDR3 coding DNA: TGCGCCAGCAGCTCCACTCCCCTTCGACGGGAGGGAATCAATGAGCAGTTCTTC. Its translation: CASSSTPLRREGINEQFF.

CDR3 sequence: CASSYLSTGADTQYF. CDR3 nucleotides: TGTGCCAGCAGTTACCTGTCGACAGGAGCAGATACGCAGTATTTT. The J gene is TRBJ2-3, the V gene TRBV6-5, with D maybe TRBD1 (6 bases). Germline assignment: CDR1 MNHEY and CDR2 SVGAGI. CDR3 length: 15 residues. V lost 2 bases and J lost 4, with 13 bases in between.

The count of this clone is one. The CDR3 loop is CATRPTGDRTDTQYF. CDR3 DNA: TGTGCCACCAGGCCAACAGGGGACCGCACAGATACGCAGTATTTT. The gene calls are TRBV24-1 and TRBJ2-3; 7 bases match TRBD1. Germline loops: CDR1 KGHDR, CDR2 SFDVKD. With V trimmed by 7 bases and J by 1 base, 7 bases remained unmatched. The CDR3 length is 15 residues.

This clone was counted many times. The chain is built from TRBV6-1 and TRBJ2-5, with a weak D call TRBD1 (6 bases). The CDR3 length is 15 residues. The V and J ends lost 3 bases and 5 bases respectively, with 16 bases between them. CDR1 and CDR2 from the germline V gene are MNHNS and SASEGT. CDR3 residues: CASSDGGGVFETQYF. CDR3 DNA sequence: TGTGCCAGCAGTGATGGGGGCGGTGTGTTTGAGACCCAGTACTTC.

The CDR3 region has the DNA TGTGCCAGCAGCCCCGGGACTAGCGGGGGTGGAAAGACCCAGTACTTC. It codes for CASSPGTSGGGKTQYF. The chain employs TRBV5-4 and TRBJ2-5, with 14 bases matching TRBD2. Germline V gene data show CDR1 as SGHNT and CDR2 as YYREEE (reference sequence). The CDR3 is 16 residues long. Unmatched junction bases numbered 8, after V lost 4 bases and J lost 6 bases. The whole variable domain, filled in from reference TRBV5-4 and TRBJ2-5, reads ETGVTQSPTHLIKTRGQQVTLRCSSQSGHNTVSWYQQALGQGPQFIFQYYREEENGRGNFPPRFSGLQFPNYSSELNVNALELDDSALYLCASSPGTSGGGKTQYFGPGTRLLVL.

This clone has just a few counts. The rearrangement links TRBV6-5 to TRBJ2-5, with D perhaps TRBD2 (6 bases). There are 15 residues in the CDR3. Trimming left V 10 bases short and J 1 base short, with 19 bases between. Germline values: CDR1 MNHEY, CDR2 SVGAGI. The CDR3 nucleotides read TGTGCCATCAAGTCGGGGGAGAGGGTCCAAGAGACCCAGTACTTC. Protein: CAIKSGERVQETQYF.

At least ten counts were recorded for this clone. This chain connects TRBV5-1 to TRBJ2-1; tentatively, D is TRBD2 (6 bases). CDR1 is SGHRS and CDR2 is YFSETQ in the germline V gene. The CDR3 extends over 13 amino acids. V was cut by 5 bases and J by 3 bases, with 9 bases left in between. The chain's CDR3 is CASRPGSYNEQFF. CDR3 sequence (DNA): TGCGCCAGCAGACCCGGGAGCTACAATGAGCAGTTCTTC.

The V call is TRBV7-9, the J call TRBJ1-1; unclear D gene. This CDR3 spans 13 amino acids. Germline-derived CDR1 and CDR2 are SEHNR and FQNEAQ (reference sequence). Deletions cut 4 bases from V and 7 bases from J, with 13 bases between. The CDR3 DNA is TGTGCCAGCAGCTCCGGAGGGAGCCTTGAAGCTTTCTTT. Protein sequence: CASSSGGSLEAFF.

This clone was detected once. The chain couples TRBV3-1 (or the pseudogene TRBV3-2) to TRBJ1-2, with D maybe TRBD1 (6 bases). Germline loops: CDR1 LGHDT, CDR2 YNNKEL (reference sequence). The CDR3 has 15 residues. Deletions cut 8 bases from V and 1 base from J, with 17 bases between. The CDR3 DNA sequence: TGTGCCAGCGGGGGTTGGACAGAAGTTAACTATGGCTACACCTTC. Amino acids: CASGGWTEVNYGYTF.

The rearrangement uses TRBV19 and TRBJ2-3; maybe TRBD1 (5 bases). The CDR3 spans 13 residues. Trimming stripped 8 bases from V and 2 bases from J, with 11 bases between. Germline V lookup: CDR1 LNHDA, CDR2 SQIVND (reference sequence). The CDR3 nucleotides are TGTGCCAGTTTTGACAGTTTCACAGATACGCAGTATTTT. This encodes CASFDSFTDTQYF.

The V call is TRBV12-3 or TRBV12-4, the J call TRBJ1-2; a possible D gene is TRBD1 (6 bases). There are 13 residues in the CDR3. V was shortened by 4 bases and J by 4 bases, with 10 bases between the two germline ends. The CDR3 sequence is CASSWTVSYGYTF. CDR3 sequence (DNA): TGTGCCAGCAGTTGGACAGTCTCCTATGGCTACACCTTC.

This clone was seen repeatedly, ten times or more. This chain links TRBV6-5 with TRBJ1-5, with 9 bases that match TRBD1. Unmatched junction bases numbered 7, after V lost 6 bases and J lost 4 bases. Germline V gives CDR1 MNHEY, CDR2 SVGAGI. The CDR3 totals 15 residues. The CDR3 is CASSWTGDDNQPQHF. The DNA of the CDR3 is TGTGCCAGCAGCTGGACAGGGGATGATAATCAGCCCCAGCATTTT.